The 25 T cell receptor beta chains given below trace back to one sample, sequenced in a study of blood T cell repertoires in COVID-19. The table came from immunoSEQ multiplex PCR; TCRdb's copy has only in-frame clones and leaves some out. The sample holds over 350,000 clones; more than 85% are singletons and the top ten take approximately 4.3%. Sequenced: peripheral blood. These receptors were collected from a woman between 25 and 40 years old with acute or convalescent COVID-19.

V usage is TRBV28 and J usage is TRBJ2-1; D is unresolved. Germline loops: CDR1 MDHEN, CDR2 SYDVKM. V gave up 3 bases and J gave up 1 base, with 10 bases separating them. CDR3 length: 15 residues. The CDR3 nucleotides read TGTGCCAGCAGTTTCGTTGGGCTTTCCTACAATGAGCAGTTCTTC. It translates to CASSFVGLSYNEQFF. The variable domain in full, completed from reference TRBV28 and TRBJ2-1, reads DVKVTQSSRYLVKRTGEKVFLECVQDMDHENMFWYRQDPGLGLRLIYFSYDVKMKEKGDIPEGYSVSREKKERFSLILESASTNQTSMYLCASSFVGLSYNEQFFGPGTRLTVL.

The chain has TRBV9 and TRBJ1-1, with 9 bases matching TRBD1. Losses at the gene ends were 4 bases for V and 0 bases for J; bases not matched to a gene: 7. Germline CDR1 SGDLS, CDR2 YYNGEE. The CDR3 has 16 amino acids. The CDR3 is CASSPPGQGMNTEAFF. Here the CDR3 DNA reads TGTGCCAGCAGCCCTCCGGGACAGGGCATGAACACTGAAGCTTTCTTT.

The chain links TRBV9 to TRBJ2-1; 8 bases match TRBD2. V dropped 3 bases and J dropped 4; count of bases not matched to a gene: 6. The CDR3 spans 15 residues. Per the germline V gene, CDR1 is SGDLS and CDR2 is YYNGEE. The CDR3 is CASSAIGGVYNEQFF. The CDR3 nucleotides are TGTGCCAGCAGCGCGATCGGGGGGGTTTACAATGAGCAGTTCTTC.

The chain carries TRBV9 and TRBJ1-1; 7 bases align to TRBD1. This CDR3 contains 15 residues. Trimming cost V 4 bases and J 3 bases; bases outside gene matches: 9. CDR1 is SGDLS and CDR2 is YYNGEE in the germline V gene. The CDR3 sequence: CASSSGTVGYTEAFF. CDR3 bases: TGTGCCAGCAGCTCCGGGACAGTCGGGTACACTGAAGCTTTCTTT.

The chain employs TRBV7-2 and TRBJ2-5; possibly TRBD1 for D (6 bases). CDR1 is SGHTA and CDR2 is FQGNSA in the germline V gene. The V gene lost 5 bases and the J gene lost 5 bases, with 18 bases spanning the gap. CDR3 size: 15 residues. CDR3 residues: CASSQRGGFGETQYF. CDR3 DNA sequence: TGTGCCAGCAGCCAGAGAGGGGGTTTCGGGGAGACCCAGTACTTC.

Turning to this clone: The CDR3 does not close with the conserved phenylalanine or tryptophan, likely indicating a read error. Because the CDR3's place on the DNA is in doubt, the DNA is left out and the CDR3 is given as listed by TCRdb. The gene calls are TRBV21-1 and TRBJ1-3; TRBD1, the D gene given by the table, was not confirmed from the DNA. TRBV21-1 is marked as a pseudogene. The CDR3 is made up of 13 amino acids, end residues included. The CDR3: CASPIRAQGLVWV.

CDR3 amino acids: CASSLAGQQYNEQFF. The DNA of the CDR3 is TGTGCCAGCAGCTTAGCGGGACAGCAATACAATGAGCAGTTCTTC. The rearrangement links TRBV7-2 to TRBJ2-1, with 7 bases fitting TRBD1. The CDR3 runs 15 residues. Germline trimming cut 0 bases from V and 4 bases from J; bases unmatched to any gene: 3. CDR1 and CDR2 from the germline V gene are SGHTA and FQGNSA.

J is TRBJ1-6 and V is TRBV7-2, with 8 bases matching TRBD1. CDR1 is SGHTA, CDR2 FQGNSA, per germline. V lost 4 bases, J lost 3 bases, and 8 bases stayed unmatched. The length of the CDR3 is 17 residues. CDR3 nucleotides: TGTGCCAGCAGCTCTCGACAGGGGCGAGACTATAATTCACCCCTCCACTTT. Its translation is CASSSRQGRDYNSPLHF.

The V call is TRBV6-6, the J call TRBJ2-5, with 9 positions matching TRBD2. J gave up 3 bases and V 6 bases, and 8 bases lay outside the gene matches. This CDR3 comprises 15 residues. Germline V gene data show CDR1 as MNHNY and CDR2 as SVGAGI (reference sequence). The CDR3: CASSSPASGKETQYF. The CDR3, as DNA: TGTGCCAGCAGCTCTCCGGCTAGCGGGAAAGAGACCCAGTACTTC.

V usage is TRBV19 and J usage is TRBJ2-5; 10 bases are a match to TRBD2. CDR1 is LNHDA and CDR2 is SQIVND in the germline V gene (reference sequence). The CDR3 length is 17 residues. The V gene end was trimmed by 2 bases and the J gene end by 0 bases; junction bases not matched to a gene: 6. The CDR3 loop is CASSINPTSGDQETQYF. In DNA, the CDR3 is TGTGCCAGTAGTATAAATCCCACTAGCGGGGACCAAGAGACCCAGTACTTC.

V gene TRBV7-7 combines with J gene TRBJ2-3; 9 bases are a match to TRBD2. CDR1 is SSHAT and CDR2 is FNYEAQ in the germline V gene (reference sequence). This CDR3 region has 16 residues. With V trimmed by 5 bases and J by 2 bases, 8 bases remained unmatched. Here the CDR3 reads CASSAGSGGHTDTQYF. CDR3 sequence (DNA): TGTGCCAGCAGCGCCGGTAGCGGGGGCCACACAGATACGCAGTATTTT. The full variable domain, rest sourced from reference TRBV7-7 and TRBJ2-3, is GAGVSQSPRYKVTKRGQDVTLRCDPISSHATLYWYQQALGQGPEFLTYFNYEAQPDKSGLPSDRFSAERPEGSISTLTIQRTEQRDSAMYRCASSAGSGGHTDTQYFGPGTRLTVL.

The chain has TRBV11-2 and TRBJ1-2, with TRBD1 matching 7 bases. The CDR3 is 13 amino acids. Per germline, CDR1 SGHAT and CDR2 FQNNGV. The V segment lost 5 bases and the J segment 4 bases; nucleotides outside the gene matches: 4. CDR3 region: CASSQGVTYGYTF. CDR3 coding DNA: TGTGCCAGCAGCCAGGGGGTTACCTATGGCTACACCTTC.

The chain carries TRBV15 and TRBJ2-1; D is undetermined. Germline CDR1 is LNHNV and CDR2 is YYDKDF (reference sequence). The CDR3 is 17 residues long. V was pared by 0 bases and J by 5 bases, with 17 bases between. The CDR3 DNA is TGTGCCACCAGCAGAGATAGCCAAATGGCGTGGGACAATGAGCAGTTCTTC. This gives the protein CATSRDSQMAWDNEQFF.

The rearrangement joins TRBV5-4 to TRBJ2-1, with D hard to call. This CDR3 has 15 amino acids. V shed 0 bases and J shed 5 bases, with 12 bases lying between them. CDR1 SGHNT and CDR2 YYREEE come from the germline V gene (reference sequence). This chain's CDR3 is CASSLAGFFNNEQFF. In nucleotides, the CDR3 is TGTGCCAGCAGCTTGGCCGGGTTTTTTAACAATGAGCAGTTCTTC.

The chain carries TRBV19 and TRBJ1-5; a weak D match, TRBD1 (6 bases). The CDR3 runs to 14 residues. V was clipped by 7 bases and J by 5 bases, with 15 bases between them. CDR1 is LNHDA, CDR2 SQIVND, per germline (reference sequence). The CDR3 sequence: CASNEGDGDQPQHF. Here the CDR3 DNA reads TGTGCCAGTAATGAGGGGGACGGGGATCAGCCCCAGCATTTT.

This clone has just one count. The rearrangement joins TRBV2 to TRBJ1-2, with D possibly TRBD1 on 6 matching bases. The length of the CDR3 is 14 residues. Deletions cut 5 bases from V and 3 bases from J, with 13 bases between. CDR1 SNHLY and CDR2 FYNNEI come from the germline V gene. In DNA, the CDR3 is TGTGCCAGCAGTTCCGCAGGGGATGACTATGGCTACACCTTC. As protein: CASSSAGDDYGYTF.

This clone was recorded once. J is TRBJ1-4 and V is TRBV6-5; TRBD1 is a possible D gene (5 bases). This CDR3 region has 14 residues. Trimming removed 8 bases at V and 4 bases at J, with 14 bases between. CDR1 MNHEY and CDR2 SVGAGI come from the germline V gene. CDR3 in amino acids: CASRTRVLNEKLFF. The CDR3 DNA sequence: TGTGCCAGCCGCACCAGGGTACTTAATGAAAAACTGTTTTTT.

V is TRBV4-1 and J is TRBJ2-2, with 7 bases aligning to TRBD1. V gave up 3 bases and J gave up 7 bases; unmatched junction bases: 14. Germline lookup yields CDR1 MGHRA and CDR2 YSYEKL. The CDR3 is 17 amino acids. DNA of the CDR3: TGCGCCAGCAGCCAGAGCAGGGGGAGATCACCGGGCGGGGAGCTGTTTTTT. This encodes CASSQSRGRSPGGELFF.

This clone was seen a handful of times. This chain connects TRBV6-1 to TRBJ2-7; 9 nucleotides line up with TRBD1. The CDR3 runs 15 residues. With V trimmed by 2 bases and J by 5 bases, 7 bases remained unmatched. Germline V CDR1 and CDR2: MNHNS, SASEGT. As DNA, the CDR3 is TGTGCCAGCAGTGAATTGGCGTGGACAGGGGACGAGCAGTACTTC. Encoded protein: CASSELAWTGDEQYF.

The rearrangement links TRBV19 to TRBJ1-1; perhaps TRBD1 as D (6 bases). With 4 bases removed from V and 6 bases from J, the gap between germline ends came to 12 bases. From germline, CDR1 is LNHDA and CDR2 SQIVND (reference sequence). The CDR3 extends over 13 amino acids. CDR3 sequence reads: CASSRGTGSEAFF. The CDR3, as DNA: TGTGCCAGTAGTAGGGGAACAGGGTCTGAAGCTTTCTTT.

The CDR3 DNA sequence: TGTGCCAGCACTGGGGGGGTCTGGGAGACCCAGTACTTC. Its translation: CASTGGVWETQYF. The chain links TRBV6-5 to TRBJ2-5; 7 nucleotides match TRBD2. Looked up from germline, CDR1 is MNHEY and CDR2 is SVGAGI. This CDR3 has 13 amino acids. V was clipped by 7 bases and J by 5 bases; unmatched bases: 7.

The chain combines TRBV4-1 with TRBJ1-1; D unclear. Per germline, CDR1 MGHRA and CDR2 YSYEKL. Between the trimmed V and J ends, which lost 3 bases and 1 base, there was a span of 6 bases. CDR3 length: 13 amino acids. The DNA for the CDR3 is TGCGCCAGCAGCCAGCCAGGGAACACTGAAGCTTTCTTT. Amino acid sequence: CASSQPGNTEAFF.

V is TRBV2 and J is TRBJ2-5, with 9 bases matching TRBD2. This CDR3 is built from 15 residues. V trimming: 1 base; J trimming: 2 bases; junction bases outside the gene matches: 2. Germline V gives CDR1 SNHLY, CDR2 FYNNEI. The DNA of the CDR3 is TGTGCCAGCAGTGAAGGCGGGGGGGTACAAGAGACCCAGTACTTC. Amino acids: CASSEGGGVQETQYF.

The rearrangement uses TRBV25-1 and TRBJ2-7; weak D call: TRBD1 (7 bases). The CDR3 extends over 14 amino acids. Trimming took 6 bases from V and 2 from J, leaving 14 bases between them. The germline V gene encodes CDR1 MGHDK and CDR2 SYGVNS. The CDR3, as DNA: TGTGCCAGCAGCGCAGGGGGGAACGCCTACGAGCAGTACTTC. The encoded protein is CASSAGGNAYEQYF.

V usage is TRBV25-1 and J usage is TRBJ1-2; maybe TRBD1 (6 bases). The germline V gene has CDR1 MGHDK and CDR2 SYGVNS. Between the trimmed V and J ends, which lost 7 bases and 4 bases, there was a span of 16 bases. The length of the CDR3 is 14 residues. DNA of the CDR3: TGTGCCAGCAACCGACAGGCCGAAACCTATGGCTACACCTTC. Protein sequence: CASNRQAETYGYTF.